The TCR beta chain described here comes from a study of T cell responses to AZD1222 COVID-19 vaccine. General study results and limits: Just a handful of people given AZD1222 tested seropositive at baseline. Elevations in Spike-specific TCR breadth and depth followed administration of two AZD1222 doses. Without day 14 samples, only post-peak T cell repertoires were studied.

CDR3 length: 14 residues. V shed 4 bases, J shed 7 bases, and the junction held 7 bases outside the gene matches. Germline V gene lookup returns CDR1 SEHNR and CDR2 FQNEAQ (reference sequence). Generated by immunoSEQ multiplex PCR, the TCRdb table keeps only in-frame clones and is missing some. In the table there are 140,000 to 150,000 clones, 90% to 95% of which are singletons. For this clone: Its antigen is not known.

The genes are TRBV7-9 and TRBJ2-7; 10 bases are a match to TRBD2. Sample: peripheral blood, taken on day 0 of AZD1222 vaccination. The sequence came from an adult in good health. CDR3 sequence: CASSSLAGVKEQYF. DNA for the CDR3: TGTGCCAGCAGCTCTCTAGCGGGAGTCAAAGAGCAGTACTTC.